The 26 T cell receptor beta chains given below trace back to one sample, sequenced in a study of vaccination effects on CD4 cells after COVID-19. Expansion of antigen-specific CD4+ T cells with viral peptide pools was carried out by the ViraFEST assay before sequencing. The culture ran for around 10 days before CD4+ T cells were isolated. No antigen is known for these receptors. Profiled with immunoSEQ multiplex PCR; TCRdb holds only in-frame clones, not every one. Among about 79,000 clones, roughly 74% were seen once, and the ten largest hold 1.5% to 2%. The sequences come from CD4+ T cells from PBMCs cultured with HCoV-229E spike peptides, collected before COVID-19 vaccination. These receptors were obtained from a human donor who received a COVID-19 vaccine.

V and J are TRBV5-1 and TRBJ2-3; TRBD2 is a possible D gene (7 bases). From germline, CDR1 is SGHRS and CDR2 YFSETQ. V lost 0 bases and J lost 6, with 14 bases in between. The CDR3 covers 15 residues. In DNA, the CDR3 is TGCGCCAGCAGCTTGGCTGCGGGGGCGCATGATACGCAGTATTTT. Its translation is CASSLAAGAHDTQYF. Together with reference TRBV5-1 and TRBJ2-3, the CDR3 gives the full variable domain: KAGVTQTPRYLIKTRGQQVTLSCSPISGHRSVSWYQQTPGQGLQFLFEYFSETQRNKGNFPGRFSGRQFSNSRSEMNVSTLELGDSALYLCASSLAAGAHDTQYFGPGTRLTVL.

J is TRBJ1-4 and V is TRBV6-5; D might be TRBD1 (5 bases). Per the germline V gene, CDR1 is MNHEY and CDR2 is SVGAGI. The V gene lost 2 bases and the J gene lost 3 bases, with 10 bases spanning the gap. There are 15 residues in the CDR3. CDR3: CASSYNDSPNEKLFF. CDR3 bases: TGTGCCAGCAGTTACAACGACAGCCCTAATGAAAAACTGTTTTTT.

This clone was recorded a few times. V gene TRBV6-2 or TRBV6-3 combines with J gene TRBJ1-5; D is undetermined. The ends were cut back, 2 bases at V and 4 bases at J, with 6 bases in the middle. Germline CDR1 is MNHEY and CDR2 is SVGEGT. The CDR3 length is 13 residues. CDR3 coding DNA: TGTGCCAGCAGTTACCCCGGAAATCAGCCCCAGCATTTT. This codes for CASSYPGNQPQHF.

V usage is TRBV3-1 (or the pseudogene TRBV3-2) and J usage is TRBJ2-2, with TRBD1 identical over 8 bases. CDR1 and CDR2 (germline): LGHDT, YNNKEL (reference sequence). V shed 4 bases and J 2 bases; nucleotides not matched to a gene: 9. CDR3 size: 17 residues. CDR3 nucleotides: TGTGCCAGCAGCCCCGGGACAGGACAAGGAAACACCGGGGAGCTGTTTTTT. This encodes CASSPGTGQGNTGELFF.

This chain's CDR3 is CASSLGLNNEQFF. The CDR3, as DNA: TGTGCCAGCAGCTTAGGACTGAATAATGAGCAGTTCTTC. The chain combines TRBV7-2 with TRBJ2-1; D is undetermined. CDR1 and CDR2 (germline): SGHTA, FQGNSA. Between the trimmed V and J ends, which lost 1 base and 7 bases, there was a span of 8 bases. This CDR3 has 13 amino acids.

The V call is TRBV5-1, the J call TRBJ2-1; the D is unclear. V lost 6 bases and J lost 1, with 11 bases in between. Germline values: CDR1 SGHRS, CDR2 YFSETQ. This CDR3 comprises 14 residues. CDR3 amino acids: CASKLLNSYNEQFF. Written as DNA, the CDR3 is TGCGCCAGCAAGTTACTAAATTCCTACAATGAGCAGTTCTTC.

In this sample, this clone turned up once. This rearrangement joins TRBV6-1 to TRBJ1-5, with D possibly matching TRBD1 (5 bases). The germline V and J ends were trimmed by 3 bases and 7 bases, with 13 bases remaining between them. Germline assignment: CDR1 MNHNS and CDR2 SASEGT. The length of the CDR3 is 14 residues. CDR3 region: CASSDGAGTQPQHF. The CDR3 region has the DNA TGTGCCAGCAGTGACGGGGCAGGTACCCAGCCCCAGCATTTT.

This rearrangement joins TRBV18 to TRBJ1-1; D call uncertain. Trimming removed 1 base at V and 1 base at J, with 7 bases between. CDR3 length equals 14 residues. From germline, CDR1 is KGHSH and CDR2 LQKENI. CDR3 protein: CASSPRPPNTEAFF. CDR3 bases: TGTGCCAGCTCACCACGTCCACCGAACACTGAAGCTTTCTTT.

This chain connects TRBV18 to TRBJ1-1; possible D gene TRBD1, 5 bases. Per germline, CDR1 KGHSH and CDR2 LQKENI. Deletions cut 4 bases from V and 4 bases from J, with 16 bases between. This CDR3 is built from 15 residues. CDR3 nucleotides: TGTGCCAGCTCACGGGGCCCCGAACGAGGCACTGAAGCTTTCTTT. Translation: CASSRGPERGTEAFF.

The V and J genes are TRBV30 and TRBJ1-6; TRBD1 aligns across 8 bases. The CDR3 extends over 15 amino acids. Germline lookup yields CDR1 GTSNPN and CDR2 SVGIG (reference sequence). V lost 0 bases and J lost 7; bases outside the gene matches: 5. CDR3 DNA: TGTGCCTGGAGTGTTCGGACAGGGTGGAATTCACCCCTCCACTTT. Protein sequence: CAWSVRTGWNSPLHF. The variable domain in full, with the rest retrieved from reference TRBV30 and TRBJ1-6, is SQTIHQWPATLVQPVGSPLSLECTVEGTSNPNLYWYRQAAGRGLQLLFYSVGIGQISSEVPQNLSASRPQDRQFILSSKKLLLSDSGFYLCAWSVRTGWNSPLHFGNGTRLTVT.

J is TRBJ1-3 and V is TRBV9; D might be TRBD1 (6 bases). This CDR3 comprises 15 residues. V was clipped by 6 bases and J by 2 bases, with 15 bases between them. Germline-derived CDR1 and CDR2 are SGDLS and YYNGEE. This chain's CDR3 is CASKQDSGPGNTIYF. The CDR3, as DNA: TGTGCCAGCAAGCAGGACAGTGGACCTGGAAACACCATATATTTT. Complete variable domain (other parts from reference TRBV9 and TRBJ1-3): DSGVTQTPKHLITATGQRVTLRCSPRSGDLSVYWYQQSLDQGLQFLIQYYNGEERAKGNILERFSAQQFPDLHSELNLSSLELGDSALYFCASKQDSGPGNTIYFGEGSWLTVV.

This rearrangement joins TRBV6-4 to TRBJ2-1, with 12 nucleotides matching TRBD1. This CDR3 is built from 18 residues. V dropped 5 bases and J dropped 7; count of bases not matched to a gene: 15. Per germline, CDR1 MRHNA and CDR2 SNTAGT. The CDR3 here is CASSYVPGQGAGLNEQFF. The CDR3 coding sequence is TGTGCCAGCAGTTATGTCCCGGGACAGGGGGCGGGTTTGAATGAGCAGTTCTTC.

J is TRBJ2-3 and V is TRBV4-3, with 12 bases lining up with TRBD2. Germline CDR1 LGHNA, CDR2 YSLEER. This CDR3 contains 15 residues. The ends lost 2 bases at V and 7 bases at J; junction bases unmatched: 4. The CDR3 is CASSQTSGGYNTQYF. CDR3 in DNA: TGCGCCAGCAGCCAAACTAGCGGGGGGTACAATACGCAGTATTTT.

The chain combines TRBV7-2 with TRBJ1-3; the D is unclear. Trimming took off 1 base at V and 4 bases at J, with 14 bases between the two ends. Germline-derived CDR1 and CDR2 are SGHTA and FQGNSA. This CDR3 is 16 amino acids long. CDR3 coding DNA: TGTGCCAGCAGCTTAGAACCCCCCCTTTGGGGAAACACCATATATTTT. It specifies CASSLEPPLWGNTIYF.

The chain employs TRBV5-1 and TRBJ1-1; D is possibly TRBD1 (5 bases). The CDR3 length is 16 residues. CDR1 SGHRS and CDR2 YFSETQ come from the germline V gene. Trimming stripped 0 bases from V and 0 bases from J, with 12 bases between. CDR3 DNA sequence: TGCGCCAGCAGCTTGGGTCAGGGAGCCATGAACACTGAAGCTTTCTTT. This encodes CASSLGQGAMNTEAFF.

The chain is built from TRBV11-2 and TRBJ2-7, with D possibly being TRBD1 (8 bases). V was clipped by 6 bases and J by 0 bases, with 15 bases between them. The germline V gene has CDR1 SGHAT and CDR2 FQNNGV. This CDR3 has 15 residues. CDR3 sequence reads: CASRVTGGVSYEQYV. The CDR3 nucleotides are TGTGCCAGCAGGGTAACAGGGGGGGTCTCCTACGAGCAGTACGTC.

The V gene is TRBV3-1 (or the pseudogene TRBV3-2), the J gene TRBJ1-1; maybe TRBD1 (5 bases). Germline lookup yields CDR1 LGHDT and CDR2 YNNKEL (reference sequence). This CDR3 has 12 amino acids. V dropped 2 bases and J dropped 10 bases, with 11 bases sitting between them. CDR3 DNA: TGTGCCAGCAGCCAACAGGGCCCCGCAGCTTTCTTT. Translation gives CASSQQGPAAFF.

CDR3 in DNA: TGTGCCAGCTCACCTGGGGGTGACTATGGCTACACCTTC. Its protein product is CASSPGGDYGYTF. The gene calls are TRBV18 and TRBJ1-2; tentative D call: TRBD1 (5 bases). Trimming shortened V by 3 bases and J by 3 bases, and 8 bases separated the two germline ends. CDR3 length equals 13 residues. CDR1 is KGHSH, CDR2 LQKENI, per germline. The entire variable domain, with the rest obtained from reference TRBV18 and TRBJ1-2, is as follows: NAGVMQNPRHLVRRRGQEARLRCSPMKGHSHVYWYRQLPEEGLKFMVYLQKENIIDESGMPKERFSAEFPKEGPSILRIQQVVRGDSAAYFCASSPGGDYGYTFGSGTRLTVV.

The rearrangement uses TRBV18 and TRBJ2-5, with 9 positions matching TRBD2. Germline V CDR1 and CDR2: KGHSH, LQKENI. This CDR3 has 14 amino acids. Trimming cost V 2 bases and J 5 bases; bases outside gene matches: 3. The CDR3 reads CASSPGGGAETQYF. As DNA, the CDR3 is TGTGCCAGCTCACCAGGCGGGGGGGCGGAGACCCAGTACTTC.

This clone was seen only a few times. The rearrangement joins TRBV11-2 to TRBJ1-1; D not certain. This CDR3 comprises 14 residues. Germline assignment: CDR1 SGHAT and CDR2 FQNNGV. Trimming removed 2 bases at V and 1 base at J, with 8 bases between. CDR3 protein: CASSLRGGNTEAFF. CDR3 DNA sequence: TGTGCCAGCAGCTTACGGGGAGGGAACACTGAAGCTTTCTTT.

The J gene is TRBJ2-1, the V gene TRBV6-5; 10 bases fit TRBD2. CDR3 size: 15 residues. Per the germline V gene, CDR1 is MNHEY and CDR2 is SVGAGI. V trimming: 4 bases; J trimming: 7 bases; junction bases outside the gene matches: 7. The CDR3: CASSSTSGAKNEQFF. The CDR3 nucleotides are TGTGCCAGCAGTTCCACTAGCGGGGCGAAAAATGAGCAGTTCTTC.

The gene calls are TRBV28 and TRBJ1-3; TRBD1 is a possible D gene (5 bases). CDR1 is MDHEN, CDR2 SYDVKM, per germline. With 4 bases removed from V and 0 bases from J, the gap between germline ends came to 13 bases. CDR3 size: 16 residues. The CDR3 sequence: CASSSPGASSGNTIYF. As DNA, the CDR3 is TGTGCCAGCAGTTCACCTGGGGCGTCCTCTGGAAACACCATATATTTT.

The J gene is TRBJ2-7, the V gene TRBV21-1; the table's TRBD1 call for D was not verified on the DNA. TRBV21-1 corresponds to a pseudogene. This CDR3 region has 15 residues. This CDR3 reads CASSGKDRACYEQYV. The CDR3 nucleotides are TGTGCCAGCAGCGGAAAGGACAGGGCGTGCTACGAGCAGTACGTC.

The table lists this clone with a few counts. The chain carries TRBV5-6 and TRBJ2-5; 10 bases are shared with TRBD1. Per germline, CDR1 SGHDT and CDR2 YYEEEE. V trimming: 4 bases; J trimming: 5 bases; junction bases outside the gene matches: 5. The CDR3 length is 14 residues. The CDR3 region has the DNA TGTGCCAGCAGCGGGACAGGGGTTGGGGAGACCCAGTACTTC. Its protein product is CASSGTGVGETQYF.

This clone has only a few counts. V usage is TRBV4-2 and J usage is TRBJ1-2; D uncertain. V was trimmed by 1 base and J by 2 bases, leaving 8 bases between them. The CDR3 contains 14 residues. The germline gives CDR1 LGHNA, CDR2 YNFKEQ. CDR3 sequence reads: CASSQGANNYGYTF. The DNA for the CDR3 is TGTGCCAGCAGCCAAGGGGCCAACAACTATGGCTACACCTTC.

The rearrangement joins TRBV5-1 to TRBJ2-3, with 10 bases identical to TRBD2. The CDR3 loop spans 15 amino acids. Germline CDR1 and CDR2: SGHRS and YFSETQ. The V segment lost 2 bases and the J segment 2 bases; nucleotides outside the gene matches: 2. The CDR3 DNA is TGCGCCAGCAGCTTAGCGGGGGGGATCACAGATACGCAGTATTTT. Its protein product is CASSLAGGITDTQYF. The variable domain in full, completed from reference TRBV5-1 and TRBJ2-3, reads KAGVTQTPRYLIKTRGQQVTLSCSPISGHRSVSWYQQTPGQGLQFLFEYFSETQRNKGNFPGRFSGRQFSNSRSEMNVSTLELGDSALYLCASSLAGGITDTQYFGPGTRLTVL.